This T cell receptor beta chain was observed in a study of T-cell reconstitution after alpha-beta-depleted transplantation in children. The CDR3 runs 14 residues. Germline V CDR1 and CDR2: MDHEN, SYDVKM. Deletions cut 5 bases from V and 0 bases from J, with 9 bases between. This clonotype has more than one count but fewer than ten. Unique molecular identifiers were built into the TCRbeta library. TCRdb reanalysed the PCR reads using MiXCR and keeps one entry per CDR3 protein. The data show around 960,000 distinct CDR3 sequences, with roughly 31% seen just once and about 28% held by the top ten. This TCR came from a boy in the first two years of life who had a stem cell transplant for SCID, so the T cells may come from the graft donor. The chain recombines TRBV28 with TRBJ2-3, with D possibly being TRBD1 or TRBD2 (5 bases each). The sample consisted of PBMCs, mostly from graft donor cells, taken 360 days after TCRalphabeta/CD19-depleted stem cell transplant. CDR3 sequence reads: CASSNRDSTDTQYF. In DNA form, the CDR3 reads TGTGCCAGCAGTAACCGGGACAGCACAGATACGCAGTATTTT.